This paragraph reports one T cell receptor (beta chain). What it recognizes is unknown. Repertoires were generated with immunoSEQ multiplex PCR, while TCRdb's copy carries only in-frame clones and drops some. Here the sample spans tens of thousands of clones, roughly 87% being singletons. The data belong to a study of T cells in localized non-small cell lung cancer. General study findings and limits: One tumor region alone was sequenced, and heterogeneity therefore remains possible. Within adjacent lung there appeared a median approximately 62 of the top 100 tumor clones. Measurement of T cell clonality placed uninvolved adjacent lung highest, above the level in tumor.

Germline CDR1 reads SGHNT; CDR2 reads YENEEA. CDR3 size: 14 residues. The germline V and J ends were trimmed by 3 bases and 6 bases, with 12 bases remaining between them. This TCR came from a male donor aged 60 or older with stage III squamous cell lung carcinoma. Here the sequenced sample was peripheral blood, taken before any cancer treatment. V gene TRBV11-3 combines with J gene TRBJ2-1, with D possibly matching TRBD2 (6 bases). The CDR3 nucleotides read TGTGCCAGCAGCTTGGCTGGGACTTCCAATGAGCAGTTCTTC. This sequence encodes CASSLAGTSNEQFF. Together with reference TRBV11-3 and TRBJ2-1, the CDR3 gives the full variable domain: EAGVVQSPRYKIIEKKQPVAFWCNPISGHNTLYWYLQNLGQGPELLIRYENEEAVDDSQLPKDRFSAERLKGVDSTLKIQPAELGDSAVYLCASSLAGTSNEQFFGPGTRLTVL.